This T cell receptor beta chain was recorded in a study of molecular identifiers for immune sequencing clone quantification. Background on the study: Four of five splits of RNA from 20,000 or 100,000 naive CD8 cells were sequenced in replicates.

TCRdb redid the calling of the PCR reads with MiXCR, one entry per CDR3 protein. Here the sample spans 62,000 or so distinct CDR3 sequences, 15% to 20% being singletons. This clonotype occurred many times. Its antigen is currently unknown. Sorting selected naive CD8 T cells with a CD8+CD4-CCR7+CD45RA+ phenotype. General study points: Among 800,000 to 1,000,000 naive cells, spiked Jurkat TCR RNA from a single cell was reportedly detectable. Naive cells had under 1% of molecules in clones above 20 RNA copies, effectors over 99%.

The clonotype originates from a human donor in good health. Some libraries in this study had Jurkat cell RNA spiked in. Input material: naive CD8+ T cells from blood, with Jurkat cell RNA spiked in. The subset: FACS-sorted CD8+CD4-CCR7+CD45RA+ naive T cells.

The CDR3 is CASSFKGAYEQYF. In DNA, the CDR3 is TGTGCCAGCAGTTTTAAGGGAGCCTACGAGCAGTACTTC. The V gene is TRBV27, the J gene TRBJ2-7; TRBD2 is a possible D gene (5 bases). The V and J ends lost 3 bases and 2 bases respectively, with 8 bases between them. Looked up from germline, CDR1 is MNHEY and CDR2 is SMNVEV (reference sequence). There are 13 residues in the CDR3.